Listed below are T cell receptor beta chains from one sample, sequenced in a study of blood T cell repertoires in COVID-19. The table came from immunoSEQ multiplex PCR; TCRdb's copy has only in-frame clones and leaves some out. This sample yields 100,000 to 150,000 clones, of which around 76% are seen a single time; around 5.9% belongs to the top ten. The sample comprised peripheral blood. The source of these receptors is a man between 60 and 75 years old with acute or convalescent COVID-19. CDR3s include the opening cysteine and the closing phenylalanine or tryptophan. The order of the fields is D gene, V gene, clone size, J gene, CDR3 DNA, CDR3 protein. D genes are given only for firm matches. Only part of the rows carry a size: once, few, many, or a class if the clone is expanded.

TRBD2	TRBV13	few	TRBJ2-7	TGTGCCAGCAGCTTGACTAGCGGGGATTTATACGAGCAGTACTTC	CASSLTSGDLYEQYF
NA	TRBV5-6	NA	TRBJ1-2	TGTGCCAGCAGCTTGGGGGCCCAAGATGGCTACACCTTC	CASSLGAQDGYTF
TRBD1	TRBV11-3	NA	TRBJ2-1	TGTGCCAGCAGCTCCGGACAGGTGAATCTTCAGTTCTTC	CASSSGQVNLQFF
TRBD1	TRBV2	NA	TRBJ1-4	TGTGCCAGCAGGGACCCACAGGGGGAACTGTTTTTT	CASRDPQGELFF
TRBD2	TRBV3-1/TRBV3-2	NA	TRBJ2-1	TGTGCCAGCAGCCAGACGGGGGGACCGAACAATGAGCAGTTCTTC	CASSQTGGPNNEQFF
TRBD1	TRBV24-1	NA	TRBJ2-3	TGTGCCACCAGTGTTGTAGCAGGGGGCGCGGATACGCAGTATTTT	CATSVVAGGADTQYF
NA	TRBV19	NA	TRBJ1-5	TGTGCCAGTAGTATCCAGACAGGATCCGTAGGGAATCAGCCCCAGCATTTT	CASSIQTGSVGNQPQHF
NA	TRBV28	NA	TRBJ1-3	TGTGCCAGCAGTTTACCCCCCGGCTCTGGAAACACCATATATTTT	CASSLPPGSGNTIYF
NA	TRBV19	once	TRBJ1-2	TGTGCCAGTAGTATCGGTCAAGGCTACACCTTC	CASSIGQGYTF
NA	TRBV5-6	NA	TRBJ2-3	TGTGCCAGCAGCCCGACGGGTAGCACAGATACGCAGTATTTT	CASSPTGSTDTQYF
TRBD1	TRBV20-1	few	TRBJ1-1	TGCAGTGCACCTACAGGGGCTGAAGCTTTCTTT	CSAPTGAEAFF
TRBD2	TRBV6-5	few	TRBJ2-3	TGTGCCAGCAGTAGCGGGGAGGCACGCACAGATACGCAGTATTTT	CASSSGEARTDTQYF